This T cell receptor beta chain was captured in a study of blood T cell repertoires in COVID-19. The wider study: Samples representing acute and convalescent COVID-19 were sourced from the United States, Italy and Spain. Sources were T cells, B-cell-depleted T cells, or PBMCs; the material itself was cDNA or gDNA.

The CDR3 covers 16 residues. Looked up from germline, CDR1 is SGHNT and CDR2 is YYREEE (reference sequence). After removal of 6 bases from V and 2 bases from J, the junction contained 10 bases not matched to a gene. Per the original methods: Reference gene primer amplification yielded estimated nucleated cell counts. Sequenced by immunoSEQ multiplex PCR; TCRdb stores in-frame clones only, minus some. D and trimming come from the DNA, and the V and J calls and clone size come from that table. The table lists tens of thousands of clones, 75% to 85% of them singletons, with 29% in the top ten. This sequence was found in a woman of 80 years or more with acute or convalescent COVID-19. The chain couples TRBV5-4 to TRBJ2-2; 7 positions match TRBD2. The sample taken for sequencing was peripheral blood. The CDR3 DNA follows: TGTGCCAGCACCCATGAAGCGGGATTTAACACCGGGGAGCTGTTTTTT. Residues: CASTHEAGFNTGELFF.